What follows are 26 T cell receptor beta chains derived from one specimen sequenced in a study of human T cells and chemical hapten exposure. The sample's time point: healthy volunteer bleed at 2 weeks. Blood, whole and unfractionated, served as the source for total RNA extraction. TCRdb re-derived calls from the RACE reads in MiXCR, one entry per CDR3 protein. The sample contains more than 70,000 distinct CDR3 sequences, about 10% of which appear only once. The sample consisted of whole blood. Receptor source: a female donor in good health. Some clones in this sample may be carry-over from other donors' samples.

Many counts were recorded for this clonotype. V gene TRBV20-1 combines with J gene TRBJ2-7; the match to TRBD2 covers 7 bases. The germline V gene has CDR1 DFQATT and CDR2 SNEGSKA (reference sequence). The CDR3 runs 15 residues. V shed 0 bases and J 3 bases; nucleotides not matched to a gene: 8. Here the CDR3 reads CSARDGGDAYYEQYF. The CDR3 DNA reads as TGCAGTGCTAGAGATGGGGGGGACGCTTACTACGAGCAGTACTTC.

In this sample, this clonotype turned up a few times. The chain joins TRBV6-5 to TRBJ1-1, with D possibly TRBD1 on 5 matching bases. The CDR3 sequence is 14 residues long. Germline CDR1 and CDR2: MNHEY and SVGAGI. V lost 2 bases and J 3 bases, leaving 10 bases between the germline ends. The CDR3 region has the DNA TGTGCCAGCAGTTACAGGGGAGGAGACACTGAAGCTTTCTTT. Residues: CASSYRGGDTEAFF.

This clonotype was found many times. The CDR3 loop reads CSASDPQSTDTQYF. As DNA, the CDR3 is TGCAGTGCTAGTGACCCGCAGTCCACAGATACGCAGTATTTT. The chain joins TRBV20-1 to TRBJ2-3; D is undetermined. The germline gives CDR1 DFQATT, CDR2 SNEGSKA (reference sequence). The CDR3 contains 14 residues. The germline V and J ends were trimmed by 3 bases and 2 bases, with 12 bases remaining between them.

The rearrangement links TRBV7-9 to TRBJ2-7; a weak D match, TRBD1 (6 bases). From germline, CDR1 is SEHNR and CDR2 FQNEAQ (reference sequence). With 3 bases removed from V and 4 bases from J, the gap between germline ends came to 13 bases. CDR3 length equals 14 residues. For the CDR3, the DNA is TGTGCCAGCAGCTTCTACGAGCAGGGGTACGAGCAGTACTTC. Its translation: CASSFYEQGYEQYF.

Many counts were recorded for this clonotype. The chain carries TRBV29-1 and TRBJ2-4, with 11 bases aligning to TRBD2. With V trimmed by 7 bases and J by 0 bases, 11 bases remained unmatched. Germline CDR1 and CDR2: SQVTM and ANQGSEA. The CDR3 is made up of 17 amino acids. The CDR3 bases are TGCAGCGCGCATACCCCCGGACTAGCGGGAGCCAAAAACATTCAGTACTTC. This sequence encodes CSAHTPGLAGAKNIQYF.

The chain has TRBV13 and TRBJ2-6; D unresolved. The CDR3 loop spans 18 amino acids. V was cut by 2 bases and J by 0 bases, with 14 bases left in between. Per the germline V gene, CDR1 is PRHDT and CDR2 is FYEKMQ (reference sequence). The CDR3 nucleotides are TGTGCCAGCAGCTTAAGGCCAAAACTCCCCTCTGGGGCCAACGTCCTGACTTTC. Protein: CASSLRPKLPSGANVLTF.

The gene calls are TRBV3-1 and TRBJ1-2, with 10 bases identical to TRBD1. The CDR3 has 14 amino acids. V shed 5 bases and J 3 bases; nucleotides not matched to a gene: 3. Germline V gives CDR1 LGHDT, CDR2 YNNKEL (reference sequence). The CDR3, as DNA: TGTGCCAGCAGCACCGGACAGGGGGACTATGGCTACACCTTC. This encodes CASSTGQGDYGYTF.

This clonotype has at least ten counts. This chain joins TRBV10-3 and TRBJ2-1, with TRBD2 matching over 7 bases. Germline-derived CDR1 and CDR2 are ENHRY and SYGVKD. This CDR3 spans 17 amino acids. Losses at the gene ends were 6 bases for V and 0 bases for J; bases not matched to a gene: 11. Here the CDR3 reads CAIRDVAAGTSYNEQFF. CDR3 sequence (DNA): TGTGCCATCAGAGATGTAGCAGCGGGGACCTCCTACAATGAGCAGTTCTTC.

This clonotype was seen more than once but under ten times. V gene TRBV13 combines with J gene TRBJ2-2, with D hard to call. In germline, CDR1 is PRHDT, CDR2 FYEKMQ (reference sequence). Trimming pared 1 base from V and 10 bases from J, leaving 7 bases between. The CDR3 is made up of 12 amino acids. DNA of the CDR3: TGTGCCAGCAGCTTAGCTAGGGAGGAGCTGTTTTTT. This sequence encodes CASSLAREELFF.

In the case of this clonotype: A much larger clone sits a single nucleotide away, making a read error possible. The chain carries TRBV5-1 and TRBJ2-5, with D tentatively TRBD1 (7 bases). V was cut by 8 bases and J by 5 bases, with 22 bases left in between. The CDR3 extends over 15 amino acids. Looked up from germline, CDR1 is SGHRS and CDR2 is YFSETQ. CDR3 region: CARSLHTGAGETQYF. In DNA, the CDR3 is TGCGCCAGAAGCCTCCATACAGGGGCGGGGGAGACCCAGTACTTC.

This clonotype has at least ten counts. The chain carries TRBV20-1 and TRBJ2-7; no reliable D call. This CDR3 comprises 14 residues. Germline loops: CDR1 DFQATT, CDR2 SNEGSKA (reference sequence). With 6 bases removed from V and 6 bases from J, the gap between germline ends came to 21 bases. CDR3 protein: CSAAPVLGVAEQYF. In nucleotides, the CDR3 is TGCAGTGCCGCTCCTGTCCTTGGTGTCGCCGAGCAGTACTTC.

The CDR3 protein is CASSLGQGAYGNTEAFF. CDR3 DNA sequence: TGTGCCAGCAGCCTCGGACAGGGGGCCTACGGGAACACTGAAGCTTTCTTT. This chain links TRBV28 with TRBJ1-1; TRBD1 aligns across 11 bases. The CDR3 sequence is 17 residues long. Trimming cost V 6 bases and J 1 base; bases outside gene matches: 10. Germline CDR1 is MDHEN and CDR2 is SYDVKM.

This chain links TRBV2 with TRBJ2-7; 7 bases are shared with TRBD1. This CDR3 is 12 amino acids long. With 8 bases clipped from V and 2 bases from J, the junction kept 3 bases outside the gene matches. CDR1 is SNHLY, CDR2 FYNNEI, per germline. In DNA form, the CDR3 reads TGTGCCAGCGCAGACAGGGCCTACGAGCAGTACTTC. Its protein product is CASADRAYEQYF.

At least ten counts were recorded for this clonotype. The chain links TRBV23-1 to TRBJ2-2; D remains unclear. TRBV23-1 counts as an open reading frame of uncertain function. This CDR3 region has 15 residues. Trimming pared 2 bases from V and 1 base from J, leaving 8 bases between. The CDR3 coding sequence is TGCGCCAGCAGTCAAAAGTGGAGGAACACCGGGGAGCTGTTTTTT. Residues: CASSQKWRNTGELFF.

This clonotype was observed a handful of times. The rearrangement uses TRBV29-1 and TRBJ1-5; no firm D call. The V end lost 8 bases, the J end lost 7 bases, and 6 bases lay between the germline ends. This CDR3 is built from 9 residues. Per germline, CDR1 SQVTM and CDR2 ANQGSEA. The CDR3 nucleotides are TGCAGCCCCGGCCAGCCCCAGCATTTT. This gives the protein CSPGQPQHF.

This clonotype was seen at least ten times. The J gene is TRBJ2-7, the V gene TRBV27; perhaps TRBD2 as D (5 bases). CDR3 length equals 13 residues. Germline V gene lookup returns CDR1 MNHEY and CDR2 SMNVEV (reference sequence). V lost 3 bases and J lost 1, with 7 bases in between. The CDR3 spells CASSLRGSYEQYF. The DNA for the CDR3 is TGTGCCAGCAGTTTGCGCGGGTCCTACGAGCAGTACTTC.

The J gene is TRBJ2-3, the V gene TRBV1; the table calls TRBD2, which could not be checked here. TRBV1 is described as a pseudogene. The CDR3 loop spans 17 amino acids. The CDR3 region is CTSSQRRNSRAADTQYF. CDR3 nucleotides: TGCACCAGCAGCCAGCGGAGGAACAGCCGAGCGGCAGATACGCAGTATTTT.

This chain connects TRBV12-3 or TRBV12-4 to TRBJ1-6; the D gene is possibly TRBD1 (6 bases). The CDR3 has 12 residues. The V and J ends lost 6 bases and 8 bases respectively, with 8 bases between them. CDR3 amino acids: CASRHRDSPLHF. CDR3 nucleotide sequence: TGTGCCAGCAGGCACAGGGATTCACCCCTCCACTTT.

At least ten counts were recorded for this clonotype. In nucleotides, the CDR3 is TGTGCCAGCAGCTCGCAGGGGCTACCTGAAGCTTTCTTT. Its translation: CASSSQGLPEAFF. The chain is built from TRBV7-2 and TRBJ1-1, with a possible D match to TRBD1 (6 bases). The CDR3 length is 13 residues. Germline CDR1 and CDR2: SGHTA and FQGNSA. Trimming removed 4 bases at V and 6 bases at J, with 12 bases between.

This clonotype was counted ten times or more. The J gene is TRBJ1-5, the V gene TRBV28; D perhaps matches TRBD1 (6 bases). In germline, CDR1 is MDHEN, CDR2 SYDVKM. The V gene lost 7 bases and the J gene lost 0 bases, with 16 bases spanning the gap. This CDR3 has 16 residues. In DNA, the CDR3 is TGTGCCAGCAACGTTTCGTGGGGGCGTAGCAATCAGCCCCAGCATTTT. Protein product: CASNVSWGRSNQPQHF.

This clonotype came up many times. The V and J genes are TRBV20-1 and TRBJ1-6; 9 nucleotides agree with TRBD1. This CDR3 has 15 residues. Unmatched junction bases numbered 12, after V lost 6 bases and J lost 9 bases. Germline loops: CDR1 DFQATT, CDR2 SNEGSKA (reference sequence). The CDR3 bases are TGCAGTGCGACCGGAACCGGGACAGGGAGTTCACCCCTCCACTTT. Its protein product is CSATGTGTGSSPLHF.

This clonotype was recorded at least ten times. The chain couples TRBV7-3 to TRBJ2-5; TRBD1 aligns across 8 bases. With 4 bases clipped from V and 5 bases from J, the junction kept 6 bases outside the gene matches. CDR1 and CDR2 from the germline V gene are SGHTA and FQGTGA. There are 14 residues in the CDR3. The chain's CDR3 is CASSSGTGFETQYF. The CDR3 DNA reads as TGTGCCAGCAGCTCGGGGACAGGCTTTGAGACCCAGTACTTC.

The table lists this clonotype with a few counts. The gene calls are TRBV6-5 and TRBJ2-2; 7 bases map to TRBD2. V lost 7 bases to trimming and J lost 4 bases; unmatched junction nucleotides: 3. This CDR3 region has 13 residues. Germline-derived CDR1 and CDR2 are MNHEY and SVGAGI. The CDR3 DNA reads TGTGCCAGCACTGGCGGGAGCACCGGGGAGCTGTTTTTT. Translation gives CASTGGSTGELFF.

The chain combines TRBV2 with TRBJ2-3, with D possibly being TRBD2 (5 bases). V lost 2 bases to trimming and J lost 2 bases, with 17 bases between them. Germline loops: CDR1 SNHLY, CDR2 FYNNEI. The CDR3 spans 17 residues. The CDR3 DNA follows: TGTGCCAGCAGTGAAACGTGGAGAACCGGGGACACAGATACGCAGTATTTT. It encodes CASSETWRTGDTDTQYF.

Here the CDR3 reads CASSQPGGPGNTIYF. CDR3 in DNA: TGTGCCAGCAGTCAACCAGGGGGTCCTGGAAACACCATATATTTT. The gene calls are TRBV6-6 and TRBJ1-3; 7 nucleotides line up with TRBD1. This CDR3 is built from 15 residues. CDR1 and CDR2 (germline): MNHNY, SVGAGI (reference sequence). J gave up 2 bases and V 5 bases, and 6 bases lay outside the gene matches.

A remark on this clonotype: Sequence at one end of the junction differs from germline and may be a read error. This chain links TRBV28 with TRBJ1-6; D is unclear. CDR1 and CDR2 from the germline V gene are MDHEN and SYDVKM. The CDR3 contains 14 residues. The CDR3 bases are TGTGCCAGCAGCCAAAATTACCGGGGATCACCCCTCAACTTT. The encoded protein is CASSQNYRGSPLNF.